This TCR beta chain was recovered during a study of T cells expressing NK-cell markers. Study-wide results and limits: Whether expanded NKG2C+ T cell clones were HCMV specific stayed uncertain.

CDR3 length equals 16 residues. Germline-derived CDR1 and CDR2 are MNHEY and SVGAGI. For this clonotype: Its cognate antigen is unknown.

TCRdb re-called the 5' RACE reads; one entry per CDR3 protein, DNA not given. This listing includes a few hundred thousand distinct CDR3 sequences. The clonotype comes from a man between 18 and 69 years old in good health. The chain is built from TRBV6-5 and TRBJ1-2. The specimen sequenced was blood T cells: a sorted CD56 or NKG2C T cell subset, CD4+ or CD8+ T cells, or bulk PBMC T cells (not recorded which). The CDR3: CASSYVQGRSNYGYTF.